A single sample is the source of the 17 T cell receptor beta chains below, sequenced in a study of blood T cell repertoires in COVID-19. Sequenced by immunoSEQ multiplex PCR; TCRdb stores in-frame clones only, minus some. This sample carries about 130,000 clones, around 86% of them seen once, and the ten largest clones take 9.7%. The sequencing input was peripheral blood. The receptors stem from a man aged 35-49 years with active or convalescent COVID-19.

CDR3 in DNA: TGTGCCAGCAGCCAGAACCCGGGACAGAACACTGAAGCTTTCTTT. This encodes CASSQNPGQNTEAFF. The J gene is TRBJ1-1, the V gene TRBV3-1 (or the pseudogene TRBV3-2), with a tentative D call TRBD1 (6 bases). Germline lookup yields CDR1 LGHDT and CDR2 YNNKEL (reference sequence). V was shortened by 3 bases and J by 1 base, with 12 bases between the two germline ends. This CDR3 comprises 15 residues.

The chain uses TRBV6-5 and TRBJ2-1, with 8 bases lining up with TRBD2. V shed 0 bases, J shed 4 bases, and the junction held 5 bases outside the gene matches. Germline V gives CDR1 MNHEY, CDR2 SVGAGI. CDR3 length: 16 amino acids. CDR3 amino acids: CASSYSGTGGYNEQFF. CDR3 sequence (DNA): TGTGCCAGCAGTTACTCAGGGACGGGGGGGTACAATGAGCAGTTCTTC.

The chain carries TRBV7-9 and TRBJ1-6; no reliable D call. CDR1 is SEHNR, CDR2 FQNEAQ, per germline (reference sequence). This CDR3 spans 19 amino acids. V lost 4 bases and J lost 5, with 24 bases in between. The CDR3 here is CASSSHLGLARGDNSPLHF. Here the CDR3 DNA reads TGTGCCAGCAGCTCCCATCTCGGTCTGGCCCGGGGAGATAATTCACCCCTCCACTTT.

The J gene is TRBJ2-2, the V gene TRBV3-1 (or the pseudogene TRBV3-2); 8 bases line up with TRBD1. Germline CDR1 reads LGHDT; CDR2 reads YNNKEL (reference sequence). The length of the CDR3 is 16 residues. The V and J ends lost 6 bases and 5 bases, in that order; junction bases with no gene match: 11. The CDR3 sequence is CASRRVGTGRTGELFF. The CDR3 nucleotides read TGTGCCAGCAGGCGAGTGGGGACAGGTCGAACCGGGGAGCTGTTTTTT.

The V call is TRBV4-2, the J call TRBJ1-1; the match to TRBD1 covers 12 bases. The CDR3 is 16 residues long. Losses at the gene ends were 3 bases for V and 5 bases for J; bases not matched to a gene: 7. Germline V gene data show CDR1 as LGHNA and CDR2 as YNFKEQ. The DNA of the CDR3 is TGTGCCAGCAGCCATGGGACAGGGGGCGAAAGTACTGAAGCTTTCTTT. Protein product: CASSHGTGGESTEAFF.

This rearrangement joins TRBV5-1 to TRBJ2-5; 11 bases map to TRBD2. With V trimmed by 0 bases and J by 2 bases, 3 bases remained unmatched. This CDR3 is built from 16 residues. Germline V lookup: CDR1 SGHRS, CDR2 YFSETQ. As DNA, the CDR3 is TGCGCCAGCAGCTTGGAAATAGCGGGGGGGCAAGAGACCCAGTACTTC. Encoded protein: CASSLEIAGGQETQYF.

This chain uses TRBV2 with TRBJ2-7; 16 bases match TRBD2. The CDR3 has 17 amino acids. Trimming took 6 bases from V and 7 from J; bases not matched to a gene: 12. Germline CDR1 SNHLY, CDR2 FYNNEI. This CDR3 reads CASRKTGTSGGALEQYF. DNA for the CDR3: TGTGCCAGCAGAAAAACCGGGACTAGCGGGGGGGCCCTTGAGCAGTACTTC.

CDR3 sequence: CASGTGAGANVLTF. The CDR3 region has the DNA TGTGCTAGCGGGACAGGGGCCGGGGCCAACGTCCTGACTTTC. The chain combines TRBV12-5 with TRBJ2-6; 10 bases are shared with TRBD1. After removal of 9 bases from V and 4 bases from J, the junction contained 3 bases not matched to a gene. The CDR3 is made up of 14 amino acids. Germline CDR1 and CDR2: LGHNT and FRNRAP.

DNA of the CDR3: TGTGCCTGGAATCTGGCTCCGCGGTATGGCTACACCTTC. Amino acids: CAWNLAPRYGYTF. The chain has TRBV30 and TRBJ1-2; no reliable D call. Germline V gene sequence: CDR1 GTSNPN, CDR2 SVGIG (reference sequence). V gave up 4 bases and J gave up 5 bases, with 14 bases separating them. The CDR3 is 13 amino acids.

The CDR3 DNA follows: TGTGCCAGCAGCGAGGGACATGTCTATGGCTACACCTTC. This sequence encodes CASSEGHVYGYTF. The rearrangement uses TRBV9 and TRBJ1-2; D possibly corresponds to TRBD1 (6 bases). The germline V and J ends were trimmed by 3 bases and 4 bases, with 10 bases remaining between them. Germline values: CDR1 SGDLS, CDR2 YYNGEE. CDR3 length equals 13 residues.

V is TRBV19 and J is TRBJ1-6, with TRBD1 as a possible D gene (6 bases). The V end lost 3 bases, the J end lost 5 bases, and 14 bases lay between the germline ends. This CDR3 spans 16 amino acids. The germline V gene encodes CDR1 LNHDA and CDR2 SQIVND (reference sequence). CDR3 protein: CASSIRTAANNSPLHF. The CDR3 coding sequence is TGTGCCAGTAGTATCCGGACAGCCGCAAATAATTCACCCCTCCACTTT.

This clone has more than one count but fewer than ten. V is TRBV19 and J is TRBJ1-2; D remains unclear. V was clipped by 7 bases and J by 7 bases, with 16 bases between them. The CDR3 totals 13 residues. CDR1 is LNHDA, CDR2 SQIVND, per germline (reference sequence). CDR3 region: CASNVNPSVGYTF. CDR3 bases: TGTGCCAGTAATGTTAACCCCTCGGTTGGCTACACCTTC.

CDR3 DNA sequence: TGTGCCACCGCCCAGAACTACGAGCAGTACTTC. Translated: CATAQNYEQYF. This sequence joins TRBV6-6 and TRBJ2-7, with D unclear. The CDR3 has 11 amino acids. Germline V gene data show CDR1 as MNHNY and CDR2 as SVGAGI (reference sequence). V was shortened by 10 bases and J by 3 bases, with 10 bases between the two germline ends.

The rearrangement links TRBV5-5 to TRBJ1-2; unclear D gene. With 0 bases removed from V and 3 bases from J, the gap between germline ends came to 15 bases. Germline CDR1 reads SGHKS; CDR2 reads YYEKEE (reference sequence). This CDR3 has 16 amino acids. The CDR3 DNA is TGTGCCAGCAGCTTGGATATGCAGGATATTTACTATGGCTACACCTTC. Translated, it gives CASSLDMQDIYYGYTF.

The V gene is TRBV5-8, the J gene TRBJ1-1, with a weak D call TRBD1 (5 bases). The germline gives CDR1 SGHTS, CDR2 YDEGEE. The CDR3 has 17 amino acids. V lost 0 bases to trimming and J lost 0 bases, with 15 bases between them. The CDR3 bases are TGTGCCAGCAGCTTGGTGTCAGGGAAGTCAGTGAACACTGAAGCTTTCTTT. It yields the protein CASSLVSGKSVNTEAFF.

This clone was found a few times. The chain recombines TRBV6-4 with TRBJ2-3; 15 nucleotides agree with TRBD2. The germline gives CDR1 MRHNA, CDR2 SNTAGT. CDR3 length equals 17 residues. The ends lost 4 bases at V and 1 base at J; junction bases unmatched: 3. The CDR3 is CASSAGTSGGRTDTQYF. The CDR3 DNA reads as TGTGCCAGCAGTGCGGGGACTAGCGGGGGGCGCACAGATACGCAGTATTTT.

V gene TRBV10-3 combines with J gene TRBJ2-3; TRBD2 aligns across 11 bases. In germline, CDR1 is ENHRY, CDR2 SYGVKD. The CDR3 covers 16 residues. Trimming removed 8 bases from V and 6 bases from J; junction bases left unmatched: 13. CDR3 amino acids: CAISPGLAGGGDTQYF. CDR3 bases: TGTGCCATCTCTCCGGGGCTAGCGGGGGGTGGGGATACGCAGTATTTT.